This note documents a single TCR beta chain sequence. The antigen is undetermined. This entry is derived from a study of CD8+ T cells in alopecia areata. About the study: Patients received oral tofacitinib, 5 to 10 mg twice daily, for moderate-to-severe alopecia areata. Broader study findings: Mouse data revealed clearer TCR sharing than patient data did, a gap possibly tied to HLA.

The CDR3 length is 13 residues. Germline CDR1 and CDR2: ENHRY and SYGVKD. V shed 10 bases and J shed 1 base, with 13 bases lying between them. After isolation, RNA underwent reverse transcription to generate cDNA as the sequencing template. Sequenced by immunoSEQ multiplex PCR; TCRdb stores in-frame clones only, minus some. The table includes approximately 140,000 clones, roughly 44% detected once. The receptor comes from a human donor with alopecia areata. The V call is TRBV10-3, the J call TRBJ2-5; tentatively, D is TRBD2 (6 bases). The sample consisted of CD4+ T cells sorted from blood. The CDR3: CATVSGPQETQYF. CDR3 coding DNA: TGTGCCACCGTCAGCGGGCCCCAAGAGACCCAGTACTTC.